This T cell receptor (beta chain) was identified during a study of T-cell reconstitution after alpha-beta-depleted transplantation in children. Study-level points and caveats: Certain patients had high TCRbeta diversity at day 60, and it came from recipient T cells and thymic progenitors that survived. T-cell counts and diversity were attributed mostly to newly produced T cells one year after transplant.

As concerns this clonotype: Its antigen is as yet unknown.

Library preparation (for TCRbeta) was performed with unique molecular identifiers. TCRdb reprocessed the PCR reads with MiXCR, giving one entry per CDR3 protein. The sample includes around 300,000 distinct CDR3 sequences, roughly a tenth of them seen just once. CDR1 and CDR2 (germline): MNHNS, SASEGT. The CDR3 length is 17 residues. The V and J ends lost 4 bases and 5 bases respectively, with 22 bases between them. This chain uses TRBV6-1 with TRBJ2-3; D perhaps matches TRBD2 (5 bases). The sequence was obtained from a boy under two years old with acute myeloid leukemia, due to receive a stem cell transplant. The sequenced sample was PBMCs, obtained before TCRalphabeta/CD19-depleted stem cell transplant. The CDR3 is CASSGGRGSLIGDTQYF. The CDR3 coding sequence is TGTGCCAGCAGTGGAGGCCGAGGGTCTCTGATAGGAGATACGCAGTATTTT.